This T cell receptor beta chain emerged from a study of early T cells in non-severe SARS-CoV-2 infection. Background on the study: Sequenced material consisted of bulk RNA (from unsorted whole blood), and chains were unpaired.

Study outcomes and limitations: Matching against VDJdb likely underestimated virus-specific expansions, favoring anti-spike CD8.

This clonotype has at least ten counts. Its antigen is unidentified. Molecules of cDNA were individually given unique molecular identifiers that were attached to them. TCRdb reprocessed the 5' RACE reads via MiXCR and lists one record per CDR3 protein. The repertoire has roughly 40,000 distinct CDR3 sequences, under 8% of them found once; the top ten carry around 6.3%. Germline V gene lookup returns CDR1 SNHLY and CDR2 FYNNEI. The CDR3 is made up of 14 amino acids. V shed 4 bases, J shed 2 bases, and the junction held 2 bases outside the gene matches. This receptor was identified in an adult who was a healthcare worker with PCR-confirmed SARS-CoV-2 infection or an uninfected control (not recorded which). The chain couples TRBV2 to TRBJ2-3; 8 nucleotides match TRBD1. Sequenced: whole blood. CDR3 sequence reads: CASSGTGTTDTQYF. In DNA, the CDR3 is TGTGCCAGCAGTGGGACAGGGACCACAGATACGCAGTATTTT.